One T cell receptor beta chain is described in this entry. The data derive from a study of blood T cell repertoires in COVID-19. Sequencing used immunoSEQ multiplex PCR; TCRdb keeps in-frame clones, though not all of them. Seen here are about 62,000 clones, roughly 86% observed once, and the top ten hold roughly 1%. The CDR3 extends over 14 amino acids. V gave up 11 bases and J gave up 10 bases; unmatched junction bases: 11. Germline V CDR1 and CDR2: MNHEY, SVGAGI. The sample was peripheral blood. The TCR was taken from a man aged 65 to 85 with acute or convalescent COVID-19. The chain carries TRBV6-5 and TRBJ1-6; 10 nucleotides align to TRBD1. CDR3 nucleotides: TGTGCCTCGAGGGGACAGGGGTTTTACTCACCCCTCCACTTT. This sequence encodes CASRGQGFYSPLHF.